Each of the 31 T cell receptor beta chains below was sequenced from the same sample in a study of read filtering for tumor transcriptome and immune sequencing. This library used 300 to 450 ng RNA and molecular barcoded adaptors spanning alpha/delta and beta/gamma chains. In TCRdb, the reads were re-called with MiXCR into one record per CDR3 protein. This table holds around 30,000 distinct CDR3 sequences, 15% to 20% found once. Specimen: a population of CD138-negative cells sorted from bone marrow. These receptors all stem from a donor over 35 with multiple myeloma.

This clonotype was recorded many times. V gene TRBV7-9 combines with J gene TRBJ2-3, with 15 bases matching TRBD2. Per the germline V gene, CDR1 is SEHNR and CDR2 is FQNEAQ (reference sequence). The CDR3 is made up of 17 amino acids. Trimming removed 4 bases from V and 2 bases from J; junction bases left unmatched: 4. CDR3 sequence: CASSSGLAGGNTDTQYF. The CDR3, as DNA: TGTGCCAGCAGCTCCGGACTAGCGGGGGGGAACACAGATACGCAGTATTTT.

With regard to this clonotype: Given a much more abundant clone one base away, this may be a read error. The final CDR3 position lacks the conserved phenylalanine or tryptophan, pointing to a likely read error. CDR3 in amino acids: CASSRLEGTDTQYS. The DNA for the CDR3 is TGTGCCAGCAGTCGCCTGGAGGGCACAGATACGCAGTATTCT. The chain recombines TRBV28 with TRBJ2-3, with TRBD2 as a possible D gene (5 bases). The V gene lost 5 bases and the J gene lost 1 base, with 10 bases spanning the gap. CDR1 and CDR2 from the germline V gene are MDHEN and SYDVKM. The CDR3 is 14 amino acids.

The chain uses TRBV29-1 and TRBJ2-6; D is perhaps TRBD1 (6 bases). This CDR3 comprises 14 residues. Trimming pared 1 base from V and 2 bases from J, leaving 6 bases between. Germline-derived CDR1 and CDR2 are SQVTM and ANQGSEA. CDR3 in amino acids: CSVEGGPGANVLTF. For the CDR3, the DNA is TGCAGCGTTGAAGGGGGGCCTGGGGCCAACGTCCTGACTTTC.

In regard to this clonotype: A much larger clone lies one base from this, so it may be a read error. The V and J genes are TRBV6-6 and TRBJ2-5; TRBD1 might be the D (6 bases). The CDR3 length is 14 residues. Germline V gives CDR1 MNHNY, CDR2 SVGAGI (reference sequence). As DNA, the CDR3 is TGTGCCGGCAGTTACGGACAGTTCCAAGAGACCCAGTACTTC. As protein: CAGSYGQFQETQYF.

This clonotype appeared many times. The chain has TRBV4-1 and TRBJ2-3, with TRBD1 matching 10 bases. This CDR3 has 15 residues. Germline V gene lookup returns CDR1 MGHRA and CDR2 YSYEKL. J lost 7 bases, V lost 4 bases, and 8 bases had no gene match. The chain's CDR3 is CASSPGTGAGYTQYF. The CDR3 DNA reads as TGCGCCAGCAGCCCAGGGACAGGGGCCGGGTATACGCAGTATTTT.

This clonotype was observed at least ten times. The chain recombines TRBV29-1 with TRBJ1-1; 7 bases fit TRBD1. Germline V gene sequence: CDR1 SQVTM, CDR2 ANQGSEA. After removal of 4 bases from V and 1 base from J, the junction contained 6 bases not matched to a gene. This CDR3 comprises 14 residues. The CDR3 region has the DNA TGCAGCGTTGTAGGGGGCCTGGGGAACACTGAAGCTTTCTTT. Its protein product is CSVVGGLGNTEAFF.

Only one count was recorded for this clonotype. One end of the junction is discordant with germline, which a read error may explain. The J gene is TRBJ2-7, the V gene TRBV4-1; TRBD1 is a possible D gene (6 bases). CDR1 and CDR2 from the germline V gene are MGHRA and YSYEKL. The CDR3 totals 16 residues. The CDR3 here is CASSQEITGSSYGQYF. CDR3 DNA sequence: TGCGCCAGCAGCCAAGAAATAACAGGGTCTTCTTACGGGCAGTACTTC.

At least ten counts were recorded for this clonotype. The chain uses TRBV7-2 and TRBJ2-2; 9 bases agree with TRBD2. This CDR3 has 17 amino acids. Trimming at V came to 0 bases and at J to 5 bases, leaving 7 bases not matched to a gene. CDR1 SGHTA and CDR2 FQGNSA come from the germline V gene. As DNA, the CDR3 is TGTGCCAGCAGCTTAGCCAGACTAGCGGCAATTACCGGGGAGCTGTTTTTT. Translated, it gives CASSLARLAAITGELFF.

This clonotype was observed a single time. A read error is likely, as this CDR3 ends without the conserved phenylalanine or tryptophan. The chain uses TRBV28 and TRBJ2-1; 11 bases line up with TRBD1. The germline V gene has CDR1 MDHEN and CDR2 SYDVKM. J was trimmed by 8 bases and V by 5 bases; bases with no gene match: 8. The CDR3 runs 15 residues. This chain's CDR3 is CASSLRTGGWDEQFL. The CDR3 DNA reads as TGTGCCAGCAGTCTTCGGACAGGGGGCTGGGATGAGCAGTTCCTC.

The V gene is TRBV5-6, the J gene TRBJ1-1, with D possibly TRBD1 on 5 matching bases. Trimming pared 4 bases from V and 5 bases from J, leaving 18 bases between. Germline values: CDR1 SGHDT, CDR2 YYEEEE. The CDR3 length is 15 residues. This CDR3 is CASSPVMGPGTEAFF. In DNA form, the CDR3 reads TGTGCCAGCAGCCCCGTTATGGGGCCGGGGACTGAAGCTTTCTTT.

This clonotype was detected many times. The V gene is TRBV6-1, the J gene TRBJ2-5; 8 nucleotides line up with TRBD2. After removal of 11 bases from V and 0 bases from J, the junction contained 5 bases not matched to a gene. CDR3 length: 13 amino acids. Germline values: CDR1 MNHNS, CDR2 SASEGT. The CDR3 nucleotides are TGTGCCGGAGCGGGGGCTAACCAAGAGACCCAGTACTTC. Its translation is CAGAGANQETQYF.

This clonotype was seen at least ten times. V and J are TRBV9 and TRBJ2-5; tentatively, D is TRBD1 (5 bases). In germline, CDR1 is SGDLS, CDR2 YYNGEE. The V gene lost 7 bases and the J gene lost 1 base, with 14 bases spanning the gap. This CDR3 spans 14 amino acids. CDR3 coding DNA: TGTGCCAGCTCCCCTGGGGCAGCCCAAGAGACCCAGTACTTC. Protein product: CASSPGAAQETQYF. Drawing the rest from reference TRBV9 and TRBJ2-5, the complete variable domain is DSGVTQTPKHLITATGQRVTLRCSPRSGDLSVYWYQQSLDQGLQFLIQYYNGEERAKGNILERFSAQQFPDLHSELNLSSLELGDSALYFCASSPGAAQETQYFGPGTRLLVL.

This clonotype has ten or more counts. V and J are TRBV27 and TRBJ2-4, with TRBD1 identical over 7 bases. Looked up from germline, CDR1 is MNHEY and CDR2 is SMNVEV (reference sequence). The CDR3 is made up of 18 amino acids. V was pared by 5 bases and J by 0 bases, with 13 bases of the junction left unmatched. As DNA, the CDR3 is TGTGCCAGCAGTATGCCCCGCGACAGGGACATAGCCAAAAACATTCAGTACTTC. This sequence encodes CASSMPRDRDIAKNIQYF.

Ten or more counts support this clonotype. This chain joins TRBV10-2 and TRBJ2-5, with D perhaps assigned TRBD1 or TRBD2 (5 bases each). Germline V gives CDR1 WSHSY, CDR2 SAAADI. CDR3 size: 13 residues. V was shortened by 4 bases and J by 5 bases, with 11 bases between the two germline ends. The CDR3 bases are TGCGCCAGCAGTGGAGGGGCGAGGGAGACCCAGTACTTC. Amino acids: CASSGGARETQYF.

In its sample, this clonotype was seen many times. This chain links TRBV6-5 with TRBJ1-1; 10 bases align to TRBD1. The CDR3 length is 15 residues. Losses at the gene ends were 0 bases for V and 3 bases for J; bases not matched to a gene: 1. Germline V CDR1 and CDR2: MNHEY, SVGAGI. CDR3 sequence (DNA): TGTGCCAGCAGTTACTCGGGACAGGGGTACACTGAAGCTTTCTTT. Translation gives CASSYSGQGYTEAFF.

This clonotype was recorded many times. This chain uses TRBV20-1 with TRBJ1-3; 9 bases fit TRBD1. The CDR3 contains 16 residues. V gave up 6 bases and J gave up 4 bases; unmatched junction bases: 13. The germline V gene encodes CDR1 DFQATT and CDR2 SNEGSKA (reference sequence). This CDR3 is CSAPLGTGNSGNTIYF. CDR3 nucleotide sequence: TGCAGTGCCCCCCTCGGGACAGGGAATAGCGGAAACACCATATATTTT.

The sample holds many counts of this clonotype. This rearrangement joins TRBV20-1 to TRBJ2-2, with D perhaps matching TRBD1 or TRBD2 (5 bases each). The V end lost 0 bases, the J end lost 1 base, and 12 bases lay between the germline ends. The CDR3 sequence is 16 residues long. Germline V gene sequence: CDR1 DFQATT, CDR2 SNEGSKA (reference sequence). The CDR3 bases are TGCAGTGCTAGAGATTCCGGGACCTTGAACACCGGGGAGCTGTTTTTT. Translation: CSARDSGTLNTGELFF.

This clonotype was counted many times. The gene calls are TRBV20-1 and TRBJ2-1; D unresolved. The CDR3 consists of 9 residues. The germline V gene has CDR1 DFQATT and CDR2 SNEGSKA (reference sequence). The germline V and J ends were trimmed by 6 bases and 10 bases, with 7 bases remaining between them. The CDR3 spells CSASSEQFF. Written as DNA, the CDR3 is TGCAGTGCCTCATCCGAGCAGTTCTTC.

This clonotype was observed many times. V and J are TRBV2 and TRBJ2-1; D tentatively reads TRBD1 or TRBD2 (6 bases each). Looked up from germline, CDR1 is SNHLY and CDR2 is FYNNEI. There are 13 residues in the CDR3. V was clipped by 8 bases and J by 6 bases, with 14 bases between them. The CDR3 region is CASRVGGSNEQFF. The CDR3 bases are TGTGCCAGCCGGGTAGGGGGGAGCAATGAGCAGTTCTTC.

This clonotype was recorded at least ten times. This chain connects TRBV29-1 to TRBJ2-7; the D call may be TRBD1 or TRBD2 (5 bases each). The CDR3 has 14 residues. Germline assignment: CDR1 SQVTM and CDR2 ANQGSEA. Trimming stripped 6 bases from V and 9 bases from J, with 24 bases between. DNA of the CDR3: TGCAGCGTCCTTGGGGGAGAGTACTCGCCGCGGCAGTACTTC. It codes for CSVLGGEYSPRQYF.

Points on this clonotype: This clone may be a read error of a much larger clone one base away. The chain recombines TRBV12-3 or TRBV12-4 with TRBJ2-2; possible D gene TRBD2, 5 bases. The CDR3 totals 11 residues. Trimming cost V 11 bases and J 5 bases, with 9 bases left between them. CDR3 sequence reads: CAVRRTGELFF. The CDR3 bases are TGTGCCGTAAGGAGGACCGGGGAGCTGTTTTTT.

This clonotype was detected a few times. The chain couples TRBV29-1 to TRBJ2-5, with a possible D match to TRBD2 (7 bases). The CDR3 consists of 16 residues. The V end lost 4 bases, the J end lost 5 bases, and 23 bases lay between the germline ends. Germline CDR1 and CDR2: SQVTM and ANQGSEA. The CDR3 coding sequence is TGCAGCGTTGCGGGGGGCCCGGGACGGGAGGAGGAGACCCAGTACTTC. Translation: CSVAGGPGREEETQYF.

The sample holds many counts of this clonotype. The chain links TRBV11-1 to TRBJ2-3; TRBD2 matches at 10 bases. J lost 5 bases, V lost 5 bases, and 10 bases had no gene match. The CDR3 is 16 residues long. Per the germline V gene, CDR1 is SGHAT and CDR2 is FQDESV (reference sequence). The CDR3 sequence: CASSPGTSEVGDTQYF. As DNA, the CDR3 is TGTGCCAGCAGCCCCGGGACTAGCGAGGTGGGAGATACGCAGTATTTT.

This clonotype was observed at least ten times. The rearrangement joins TRBV29-1 to TRBJ2-7; 9 bases match TRBD1. The CDR3 totals 12 residues. Unmatched junction bases numbered 5, after V lost 4 bases and J lost 7 bases. Per germline, CDR1 SQVTM and CDR2 ANQGSEA. CDR3: CSVGRTGDEQYF. In DNA, the CDR3 is TGCAGCGTTGGAAGGACAGGGGATGAGCAGTACTTC.

This clonotype was detected ten times or more. This rearrangement joins TRBV10-3 to TRBJ2-1; D may correspond to TRBD1 or TRBD2 (5 bases each). Trimming removed 4 bases from V and 9 bases from J, with 10 bases in between. This CDR3 region has 12 residues. In germline, CDR1 is ENHRY, CDR2 SYGVKD. Here the CDR3 reads CAISVNGAEQFF. Here the CDR3 DNA reads TGTGCCATCAGTGTTAACGGGGCTGAGCAGTTCTTC.

The chain joins TRBV20-1 to TRBJ1-1, with 10 bases aligning to TRBD1. Trimming removed 3 bases from V and 4 bases from J; junction bases left unmatched: 8. The CDR3 loop spans 15 amino acids. Germline values: CDR1 DFQATT, CDR2 SNEGSKA (reference sequence). CDR3 sequence (DNA): TGCAGTGCTAGGCCTCCGGGACAGGGGTTCACTGAAGCTTTCTTT. The encoded protein is CSARPPGQGFTEAFF.

This clonotype was counted at least ten times. The gene calls are TRBV5-1 and TRBJ2-5; 8 nucleotides line up with TRBD2. Germline V gene data show CDR1 as SGHRS and CDR2 as YFSETQ. Losses at the gene ends were 0 bases for V and 5 bases for J; bases not matched to a gene: 9. The CDR3 consists of 16 residues. The CDR3 DNA reads as TGCGCCAGCAGCTTGGCCGGAGGTAGCGGGAAGGAGACCCAGTACTTC. Translation: CASSLAGGSGKETQYF.

The gene calls are TRBV28 and TRBJ2-7, with D possibly being TRBD2 (5 bases). Trimming took 6 bases from V and 2 from J, leaving 14 bases between them. The CDR3 covers 14 residues. Germline CDR1 is MDHEN and CDR2 is SYDVKM. CDR3 DNA sequence: TGTGCCAGCAGCACCCCGGGGTTAACCTACGAGCAGTACTTC. Its protein is CASSTPGLTYEQYF.

This clonotype has a count of ten or more. The CDR3 loop is CASSYQTSGGYEQYF. Here the CDR3 DNA reads TGTGCCAGCAGCTACCAGACTAGCGGGGGCTACGAGCAGTACTTC. The chain recombines TRBV7-9 with TRBJ2-7, with TRBD2 matching 12 bases. Per the germline V gene, CDR1 is SEHNR and CDR2 is FQNEAQ (reference sequence). This CDR3 is 15 amino acids long. After removal of 4 bases from V and 3 bases from J, the junction contained 4 bases not matched to a gene.

At least ten counts were recorded for this clonotype. The chain has TRBV20-1 and TRBJ2-3; D not resolved. This CDR3 comprises 14 residues. Trimming removed 0 bases from V and 5 bases from J, with 12 bases in between. CDR1 DFQATT and CDR2 SNEGSKA come from the germline V gene (reference sequence). The CDR3 is CSAREDPFKDTQYF. The CDR3 DNA reads as TGCAGTGCTAGAGAGGACCCATTCAAAGATACGCAGTATTTT.

This clonotype was counted ten times or more. The chain combines TRBV20-1 with TRBJ2-5, with 11 bases lining up with TRBD2. J lost 4 bases, V lost 3 bases, and 10 bases had no gene match. The germline CDR1 and CDR2 sequences are DFQATT and SNEGSKA (reference sequence). The CDR3 contains 16 residues. The CDR3 region is CSARLLTSGKAETQYF. CDR3 DNA sequence: TGCAGTGCTAGGCTCCTGACTAGCGGGAAGGCAGAGACCCAGTACTTC.